These 24 T cell receptor beta chains originate from one sample sequenced in a study of T cell changes during pregnancy in multiple sclerosis. TCRdb keeps only in-frame clones here, not all; method: immunoSEQ multiplex PCR. The data contain tens of thousands of clones, over 80% of them singletons. Sequenced material: CD4+ T cells from peripheral blood mononuclear cells, taken after pregnancy. The receptors shown here come from a female donor in good health, enrolled as a control in a pregnancy study.

The chain uses TRBV7-2 and TRBJ1-1; possible D gene TRBD1, 5 bases. The CDR3 consists of 13 residues. V lost 6 bases and J 2 bases, leaving 10 bases between the germline ends. CDR1 SGHTA and CDR2 FQGNSA come from the germline V gene. The CDR3, as DNA: TGTGCCAGCAGTTCTCAGGGCAACACTGAAGCTTTCTTT. It translates to CASSSQGNTEAFF.

The chain recombines TRBV28 with TRBJ1-1; TRBD1 might be the D (5 bases). In germline, CDR1 is MDHEN, CDR2 SYDVKM. With 6 bases removed from V and 4 bases from J, the gap between germline ends came to 18 bases. This CDR3 region has 15 residues. The CDR3 DNA reads as TGTGCCAGCAGCCCGGGGGGGATTGGGACCACTGAAGCTTTCTTT. It yields the protein CASSPGGIGTTEAFF.

The chain couples TRBV27 to TRBJ2-7; D is possibly TRBD1 (5 bases). V dropped 2 bases and J dropped 0 bases, with 5 bases sitting between them. CDR1 MNHEY and CDR2 SMNVEV come from the germline V gene (reference sequence). This CDR3 has 13 amino acids. CDR3 DNA sequence: TGTGCCAGCAGTTTAGACAGCTCCTACGAGCAGTACTTC. Protein product: CASSLDSSYEQYF.

The genes are TRBV13 and TRBJ1-3; D may be TRBD1 (6 bases). CDR3 length: 15 amino acids. Trimming pared 5 bases from V and 1 base from J, leaving 12 bases between. Germline CDR1 is PRHDT and CDR2 is FYEKMQ (reference sequence). CDR3: CASSADRSSGNTIYF. CDR3 in DNA: TGTGCCAGCAGCGCCGACAGGTCTTCTGGAAACACCATATATTTT.

The V call is TRBV7-8, the J call TRBJ1-5; D is ambiguous. CDR3 length: 15 amino acids. Per the germline V gene, CDR1 is SGHVS and CDR2 is FQNEAQ. V was trimmed by 4 bases and J by 1 base, leaving 11 bases between them. The CDR3, as DNA: TGTGCCAGCAGCTCGAAAGCATTAAGCAATCAGCCCCAGCATTTT. Translated, it gives CASSSKALSNQPQHF.

The chain joins TRBV29-1 to TRBJ1-2; the D gene is possibly TRBD1 (5 bases). In germline, CDR1 is SQVTM, CDR2 ANQGSEA. This CDR3 region has 14 residues. The germline V and J ends were trimmed by 0 bases and 4 bases, with 12 bases remaining between them. The chain's CDR3 is CSVEDSGTVYGYTF. Here the CDR3 DNA reads TGCAGCGTTGAAGATAGCGGGACGGTCTATGGCTACACCTTC.

The chain couples TRBV7-6 to TRBJ1-1, with D hard to call. CDR1 is SGHVS and CDR2 is FNYEAQ in the germline V gene. The ends were cut back, 4 bases at V and 7 bases at J, with 13 bases in the middle. The CDR3 runs to 13 residues. DNA for the CDR3: TGTGCCAGCAGCTCTGGGCCAGACGGTGAAGCTTTCTTT. Its protein is CASSSGPDGEAFF.

The V and J genes are TRBV30 and TRBJ2-7; 7 bases match TRBD2. Germline CDR1 and CDR2: GTSNPN and SVGIG (reference sequence). The CDR3 covers 14 residues. Trimming removed 0 bases from V and 2 bases from J; junction bases left unmatched: 4. The CDR3 DNA reads TGTGCCTGGAGTGTGCCCCGGGGGGCCTACGAGCAGTACTTC. Translating gives CAWSVPRGAYEQYF.

In the case of this clone: Other DNA sequences in the same sample also yield this CDR3. This chain links TRBV28 with TRBJ1-6; 9 bases match TRBD1. The CDR3 is 15 amino acids. Germline-derived CDR1 and CDR2 are MDHEN and SYDVKM. The ends lost 6 bases at V and 2 bases at J; junction bases unmatched: 2. DNA for the CDR3: TGTGCCAGCAGGGGACAGGGAACCTATAATTCACCCCTCCACTTT. Amino acid sequence: CASRGQGTYNSPLHF.

The chain couples TRBV30 to TRBJ1-6; D is unresolved. Germline CDR1 and CDR2: GTSNPN and SVGIG (reference sequence). Trimming removed 0 bases from V and 9 bases from J, with 12 bases in between. This CDR3 is 14 amino acids long. The chain's CDR3 is CAWSVTLAGSPLHF. DNA of the CDR3: TGTGCCTGGAGTGTAACCCTGGCGGGTTCACCCCTCCACTTT.

The V call is TRBV7-2, the J call TRBJ2-5, with D tentatively TRBD1 (6 bases). The length of the CDR3 is 12 residues. V was shortened by 4 bases and J by 4 bases, with 7 bases between the two germline ends. CDR1 is SGHTA and CDR2 is FQGNSA in the germline V gene. CDR3 bases: TGTGCCAGCAGCTCCAGGGGAGAGACCCAGTACTTC. It yields the protein CASSSRGETQYF.

This clone was counted a single time. The rearrangement joins TRBV28 to TRBJ2-3; D gene unclear. V dropped 8 bases and J dropped 8 bases, with 14 bases sitting between them. In germline, CDR1 is MDHEN, CDR2 SYDVKM. The CDR3 has 12 amino acids. The chain's CDR3 is CASAGSGGTQYF. Here the CDR3 DNA reads TGTGCCAGCGCCGGGTCCGGCGGTACGCAGTATTTT.

This clone has only one observation. The V and J genes are TRBV19 and TRBJ2-1; 9 nucleotides align to TRBD1. V was clipped by 8 bases and J by 4 bases; unmatched bases: 9. In germline, CDR1 is LNHDA, CDR2 SQIVND (reference sequence). The CDR3 sequence is 15 residues long. The CDR3 DNA follows: TGTGCCAGTGTTCAGGGACAGGGAGTGTACAATGAGCAGTTCTTC. Its translation is CASVQGQGVYNEQFF.

The V gene is TRBV5-1, the J gene TRBJ2-3; tentatively, D is TRBD2 (7 bases). CDR1 is SGHRS and CDR2 is YFSETQ in the germline V gene. The CDR3 extends over 16 amino acids. V shed 2 bases and J shed 3 bases, with 16 bases lying between them. The CDR3 reads CASSLSGGPRTDTQYF. The CDR3, as DNA: TGCGCCAGCAGCTTATCCGGGGGGCCTCGGACAGATACGCAGTATTTT. The full variable domain, completed using reference TRBV5-1 and TRBJ2-3, is KAGVTQTPRYLIKTRGQQVTLSCSPISGHRSVSWYQQTPGQGLQFLFEYFSETQRNKGNFPGRFSGRQFSNSRSEMNVSTLELGDSALYLCASSLSGGPRTDTQYFGPGTRLTVL.

The chain joins TRBV9 to TRBJ2-5; TRBD2 aligns across 7 bases. Germline V gene data show CDR1 as SGDLS and CDR2 as YYNGEE. V gave up 1 base and J gave up 2 bases; unmatched junction bases: 5. The CDR3 has 15 amino acids. Here the CDR3 DNA reads TGTGCCAGCAGCGTAAATGTGGGGGGGCAAGAGACCCAGTACTTC. Its protein product is CASSVNVGGQETQYF.

The gene calls are TRBV7-9 and TRBJ2-3; D is possibly TRBD2 (6 bases). CDR3 size: 16 residues. The V end was cut by 4 bases, the J end by 1 base, with 15 bases between. CDR1 and CDR2 from the germline V gene are SEHNR and FQNEAQ (reference sequence). CDR3 sequence (DNA): TGTGCCAGCAGCTCCGAGACCGGACTACGCACAGATACGCAGTATTTT. The encoded protein is CASSSETGLRTDTQYF. Full variable domain (missing parts from reference TRBV7-9 and TRBJ2-3): DTGVSQNPRHKITKRGQNVTFRCDPISEHNRLYWYRQTLGQGPEFLTYFQNEAQLEKSRLLSDRFSAERPKGSFSTLEIQRTEQGDSAMYLCASSSETGLRTDTQYFGPGTRLTVL.

This clone was picked up one time. This sequence joins TRBV6-6 and TRBJ2-7; 13 bases align to TRBD2. V lost 4 bases, J lost 2 bases, and 5 bases stayed unmatched. This CDR3 contains 16 residues. The germline CDR1 and CDR2 sequences are MNHNY and SVGAGI (reference sequence). Written as DNA, the CDR3 is TGTGCCAGCAGTTCGACTAGCGGGGGGAGTCCCTACGAGCAGTACTTC. Amino acids: CASSSTSGGSPYEQYF.

The chain employs TRBV7-9 and TRBJ2-5; weak D call: TRBD2 (5 bases). The germline CDR1 and CDR2 sequences are SEHNR and FQNEAQ (reference sequence). The CDR3 extends over 15 amino acids. V lost 7 bases to trimming and J lost 5 bases, with 20 bases between them. CDR3 amino acids: CASTEPRGLGETQYF. CDR3 coding DNA: TGTGCCAGCACCGAACCCCGGGGATTGGGGGAGACCCAGTACTTC. Using reference TRBV7-9 and TRBJ2-5 for the parts outside the CDR3, the full variable domain is DTGVSQNPRHKITKRGQNVTFRCDPISEHNRLYWYRQTLGQGPEFLTYFQNEAQLEKSRLLSDRFSAERPKGSFSTLEIQRTEQGDSAMYLCASTEPRGLGETQYFGPGTRLLVL.

The chain has TRBV4-1 and TRBJ2-1; D gene uncertain. CDR1 and CDR2 from the germline V gene are MGHRA and YSYEKL. Trimming removed 0 bases from V and 0 bases from J, with 12 bases in between. The CDR3 has 17 amino acids. The CDR3, as DNA: TGCGCCAGCAGCCAAGATGGCCGGTGGAGCTCCTACAATGAGCAGTTCTTC. Its translation: CASSQDGRWSSYNEQFF.

The V call is TRBV30, the J call TRBJ1-4, with 10 bases identical to TRBD1. Germline CDR1 reads GTSNPN; CDR2 reads SVGIG (reference sequence). V dropped 8 bases and J dropped 8; count of bases not matched to a gene: 8. The CDR3 totals 13 residues. The CDR3 here is CASLTGGREKLFF. The CDR3 DNA reads as TGTGCCAGCTTGACAGGGGGCCGGGAAAAACTGTTTTTT. Drawing the rest from reference TRBV30 and TRBJ1-4, the complete variable domain is SQTIHQWPATLVQPVGSPLSLECTVEGTSNPNLYWYRQAAGRGLQLLFYSVGIGQISSEVPQNLSASRPQDRQFILSSKKLLLSDSGFYLCASLTGGREKLFFGSGTQLSVL.

The V and J genes are TRBV7-2 and TRBJ1-2, with D tentatively TRBD1 (5 bases). The CDR3 is 12 amino acids. Germline assignment: CDR1 SGHTA and CDR2 FQGNSA. V lost 5 bases, J lost 8 bases, and 12 bases lay in between. The DNA of the CDR3 is TGTGCCAGCAGCCCGCAGGGTTACGGCTACACCTTC. Amino acids: CASSPQGYGYTF.

The chain joins TRBV2 to TRBJ2-6; tentative D call: TRBD1 (6 bases). Germline V gene sequence: CDR1 SNHLY, CDR2 FYNNEI. CDR3 length: 19 residues. V lost 1 base to trimming and J lost 4 bases, with 20 bases between them. The CDR3 DNA follows: TGTGCCAGCAGTGAAGACCGCAGGGGTTCGGGATTGGGGGCCAACGTCCTGACTTTC. This gives the protein CASSEDRRGSGLGANVLTF.

The CDR3 spells CASSEAPKSQYF. DNA of the CDR3: TGCGCCAGCAGTGAGGCTCCTAAGTCCCAGTACTTC. The chain links TRBV10-2 to TRBJ2-5; the D is unclear. The length of the CDR3 is 12 residues. CDR1 WSHSY and CDR2 SAAADI come from the germline V gene. Trimming shortened V by 2 bases and J by 9 bases, and 10 bases separated the two germline ends.

The chain couples TRBV4-2 to TRBJ2-7; 7 bases align to TRBD1. V lost 4 bases and J lost 5; bases outside the gene matches: 2. CDR3 length: 12 amino acids. Germline values: CDR1 LGHNA, CDR2 YNFKEQ. This CDR3 reads CASSLGQNEQYF. DNA for the CDR3: TGTGCCAGCAGCCTGGGACAGAACGAGCAGTACTTC.